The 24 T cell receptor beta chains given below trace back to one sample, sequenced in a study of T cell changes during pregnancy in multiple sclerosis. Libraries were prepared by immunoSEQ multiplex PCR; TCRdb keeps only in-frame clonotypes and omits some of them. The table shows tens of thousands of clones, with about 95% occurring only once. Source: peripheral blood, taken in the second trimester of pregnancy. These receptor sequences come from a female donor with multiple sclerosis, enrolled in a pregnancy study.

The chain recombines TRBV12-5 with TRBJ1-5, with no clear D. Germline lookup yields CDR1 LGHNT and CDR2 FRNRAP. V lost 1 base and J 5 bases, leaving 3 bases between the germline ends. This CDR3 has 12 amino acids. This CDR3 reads CASGLDYQPQHF. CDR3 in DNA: TGTGCTAGTGGTTTGGACTATCAGCCCCAGCATTTT.

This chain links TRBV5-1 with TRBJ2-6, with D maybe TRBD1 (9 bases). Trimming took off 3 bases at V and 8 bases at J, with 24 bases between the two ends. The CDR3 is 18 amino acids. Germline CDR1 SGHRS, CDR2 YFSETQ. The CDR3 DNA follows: TGCGCCAGCAGCTCAAGGGGACAGGGTGAGCGGGGGACCAACGTCCTGACTTTC. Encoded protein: CASSSRGQGERGTNVLTF.

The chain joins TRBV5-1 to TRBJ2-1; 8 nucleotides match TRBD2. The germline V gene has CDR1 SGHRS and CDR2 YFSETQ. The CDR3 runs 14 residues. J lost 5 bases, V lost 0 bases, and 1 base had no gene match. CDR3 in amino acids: CASSLASGHNEQFF. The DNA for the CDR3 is TGCGCCAGCAGCTTGGCTAGCGGGCACAATGAGCAGTTCTTC.

The CDR3 is CASKGAGANVLTF. In DNA form, the CDR3 reads TGTGCCAGCAAGGGAGCTGGGGCCAACGTCCTGACTTTC. This chain uses TRBV6-4 with TRBJ2-6; tentative D call: TRBD2 (5 bases). CDR1 and CDR2 from the germline V gene are MRHNA and SNTAGT. The CDR3 has 13 residues. Trimming stripped 7 bases from V and 2 bases from J, with 6 bases between.

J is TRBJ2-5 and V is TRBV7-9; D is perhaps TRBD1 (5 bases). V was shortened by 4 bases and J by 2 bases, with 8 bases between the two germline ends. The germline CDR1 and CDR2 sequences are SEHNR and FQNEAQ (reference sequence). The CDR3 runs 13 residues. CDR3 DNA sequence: TGTGCCAGCAGCTCGACAGAGCAAGAGACCCAGTACTTC. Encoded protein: CASSSTEQETQYF.

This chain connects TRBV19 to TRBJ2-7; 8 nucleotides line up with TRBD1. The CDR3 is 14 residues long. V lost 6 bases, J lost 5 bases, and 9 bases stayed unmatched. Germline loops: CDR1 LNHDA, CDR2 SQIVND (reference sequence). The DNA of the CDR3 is TGTGCCAGTAGACCCCCCGGGACAGGTAACGAGCAGTACTTC. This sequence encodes CASRPPGTGNEQYF.

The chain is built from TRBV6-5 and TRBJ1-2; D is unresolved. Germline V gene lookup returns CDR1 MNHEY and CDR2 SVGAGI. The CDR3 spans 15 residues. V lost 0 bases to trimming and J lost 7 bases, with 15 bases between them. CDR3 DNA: TGTGCCAGCAGTTACTCCCGAACGGGGTTGGGTGGCTACACCTTC. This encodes CASSYSRTGLGGYTF.

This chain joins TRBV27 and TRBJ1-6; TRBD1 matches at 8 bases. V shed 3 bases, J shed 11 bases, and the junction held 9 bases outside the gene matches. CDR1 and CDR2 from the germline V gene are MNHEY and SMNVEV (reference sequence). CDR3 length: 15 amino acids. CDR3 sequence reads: CASSFGTGLSAPLHF. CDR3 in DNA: TGTGCCAGCAGTTTCGGGACAGGCCTCAGTGCACCCCTCCACTTT.

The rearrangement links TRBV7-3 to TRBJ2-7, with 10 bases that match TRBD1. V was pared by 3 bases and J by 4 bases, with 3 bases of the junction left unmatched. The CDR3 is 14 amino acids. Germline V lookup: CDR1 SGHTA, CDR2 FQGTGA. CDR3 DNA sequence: TGTGCCAGCAGCTTGACAGGGGGCGCGTACGAGCAGTACTTC. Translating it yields CASSLTGGAYEQYF.

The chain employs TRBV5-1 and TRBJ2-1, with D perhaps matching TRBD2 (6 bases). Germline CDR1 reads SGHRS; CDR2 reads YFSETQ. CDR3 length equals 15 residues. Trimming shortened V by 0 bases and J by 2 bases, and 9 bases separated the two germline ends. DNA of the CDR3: TGCGCCAGCAGCTTGGGGGACTCCGCCTACAATGAGCAGTTCTTC. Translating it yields CASSLGDSAYNEQFF.

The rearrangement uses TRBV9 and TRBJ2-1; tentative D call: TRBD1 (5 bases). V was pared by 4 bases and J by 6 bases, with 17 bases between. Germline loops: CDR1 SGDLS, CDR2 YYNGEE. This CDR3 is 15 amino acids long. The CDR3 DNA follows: TGTGCCAGCAGCATCCGGCAGGGAATGGTCAATGAGCAGTTCTTC. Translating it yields CASSIRQGMVNEQFF.

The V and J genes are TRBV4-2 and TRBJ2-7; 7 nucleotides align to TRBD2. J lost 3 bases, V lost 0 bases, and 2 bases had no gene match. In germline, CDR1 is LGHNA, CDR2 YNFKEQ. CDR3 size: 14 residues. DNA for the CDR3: TGTGCCAGCAGCCAAGATGGGGAGGGCTACGAGCAGTACTTC. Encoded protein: CASSQDGEGYEQYF.

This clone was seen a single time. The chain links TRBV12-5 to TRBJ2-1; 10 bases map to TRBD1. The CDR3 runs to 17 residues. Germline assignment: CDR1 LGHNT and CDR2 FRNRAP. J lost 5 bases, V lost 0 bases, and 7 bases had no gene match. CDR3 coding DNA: TGTGCTAGTGGTTTGGTTGCCGGGACAGGGGTCAACAATGAGCAGTTCTTC. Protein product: CASGLVAGTGVNNEQFF.

This CDR3 reads CASSPRVSGGANTQYF. The CDR3 bases are TGTGCCAGCAGCCCCCGGGTTAGCGGGGGGGCCAATACGCAGTATTTT. The chain joins TRBV27 to TRBJ2-3; 11 bases agree with TRBD2. Germline V lookup: CDR1 MNHEY, CDR2 SMNVEV (reference sequence). CDR3 length: 16 residues. Losses at the gene ends were 6 bases for V and 7 bases for J; bases not matched to a gene: 12.

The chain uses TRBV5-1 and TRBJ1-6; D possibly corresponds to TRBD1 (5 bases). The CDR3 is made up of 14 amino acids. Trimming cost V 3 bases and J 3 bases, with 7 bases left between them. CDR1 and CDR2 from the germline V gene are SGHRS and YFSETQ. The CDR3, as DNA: TGCGCCAGCAGCTCGCAGGGCTATAATTCACCCCTCCACTTT. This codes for CASSSQGYNSPLHF. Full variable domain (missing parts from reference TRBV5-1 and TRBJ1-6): KAGVTQTPRYLIKTRGQQVTLSCSPISGHRSVSWYQQTPGQGLQFLFEYFSETQRNKGNFPGRFSGRQFSNSRSEMNVSTLELGDSALYLCASSSQGYNSPLHFGNGTRLTVT.

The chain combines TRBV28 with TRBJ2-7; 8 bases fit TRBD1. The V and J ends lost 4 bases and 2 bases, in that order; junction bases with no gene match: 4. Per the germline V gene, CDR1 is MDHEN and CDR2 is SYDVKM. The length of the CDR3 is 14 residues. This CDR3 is CASSSHRGAYEQYF. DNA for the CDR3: TGTGCCAGCAGTTCCCACAGGGGGGCCTACGAGCAGTACTTC.

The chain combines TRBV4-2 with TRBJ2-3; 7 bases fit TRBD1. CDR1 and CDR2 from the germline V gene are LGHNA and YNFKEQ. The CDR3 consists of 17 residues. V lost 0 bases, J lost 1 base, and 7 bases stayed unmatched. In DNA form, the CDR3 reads TGTGCCAGCAGCCAAGAGAAGGGGGCCGAGGGCACAGATACGCAGTATTTT. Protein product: CASSQEKGAEGTDTQYF.

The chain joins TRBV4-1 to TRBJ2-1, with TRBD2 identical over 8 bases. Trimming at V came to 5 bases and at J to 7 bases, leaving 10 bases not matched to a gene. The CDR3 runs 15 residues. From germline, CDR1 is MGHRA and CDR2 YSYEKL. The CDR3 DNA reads TGCGCCAGCAGCTTCGGGACTAGTTCTTGGAATGAGCAGTTCTTC. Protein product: CASSFGTSSWNEQFF.

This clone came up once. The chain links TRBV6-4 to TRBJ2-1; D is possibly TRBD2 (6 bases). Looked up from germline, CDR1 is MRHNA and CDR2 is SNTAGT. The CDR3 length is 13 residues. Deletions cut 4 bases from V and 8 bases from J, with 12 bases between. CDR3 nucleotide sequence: TGTGCCAGCAGTGTCGGGGGAAGCCATGAGCAGTTCTTC. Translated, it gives CASSVGGSHEQFF.

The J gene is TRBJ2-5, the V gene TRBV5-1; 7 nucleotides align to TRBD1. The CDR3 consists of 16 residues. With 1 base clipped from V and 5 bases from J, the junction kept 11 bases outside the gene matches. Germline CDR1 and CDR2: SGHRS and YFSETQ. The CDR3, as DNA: TGCGCCAGCAGCTTGAGCAGACAGGGAAAAGGGGAGACCCAGTACTTC. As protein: CASSLSRQGKGETQYF.

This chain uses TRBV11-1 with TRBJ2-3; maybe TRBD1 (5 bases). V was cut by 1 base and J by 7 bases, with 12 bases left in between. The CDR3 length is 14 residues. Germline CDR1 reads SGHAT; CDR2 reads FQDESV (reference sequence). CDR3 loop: CASSLVRQGYTQYF. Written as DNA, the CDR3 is TGTGCCAGCAGCTTAGTACGGCAGGGCTATACGCAGTATTTT. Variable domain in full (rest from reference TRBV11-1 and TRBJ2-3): EAEVAQSPRYKITEKSQAVAFWCDPISGHATLYWYRQILGQGPELLVQFQDESVVDDSQLPKDRFSAERLKGVDSTLKIQPAELGDSAMYLCASSLVRQGYTQYFGPGTRLTVL.

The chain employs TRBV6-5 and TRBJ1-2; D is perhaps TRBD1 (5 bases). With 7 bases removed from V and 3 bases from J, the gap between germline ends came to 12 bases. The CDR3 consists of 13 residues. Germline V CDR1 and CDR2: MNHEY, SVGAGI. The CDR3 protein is CASTQGVDYGYTF. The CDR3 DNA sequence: TGTGCCAGCACCCAAGGGGTCGACTATGGCTACACCTTC.

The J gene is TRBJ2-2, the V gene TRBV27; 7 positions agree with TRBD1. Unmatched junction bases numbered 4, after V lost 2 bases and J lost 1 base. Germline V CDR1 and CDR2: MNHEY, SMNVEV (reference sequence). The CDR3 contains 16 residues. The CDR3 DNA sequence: TGTGCCAGCAGTTTAGGGGGACAGAGGAACACCGGGGAGCTGTTTTTT. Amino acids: CASSLGGQRNTGELFF.

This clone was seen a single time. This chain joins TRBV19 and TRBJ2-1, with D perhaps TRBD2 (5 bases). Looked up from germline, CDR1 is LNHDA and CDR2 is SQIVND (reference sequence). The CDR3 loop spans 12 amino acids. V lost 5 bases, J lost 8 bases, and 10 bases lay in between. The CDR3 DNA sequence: TGTGCCAGTAGTCCGGGGTCCCATGAGCAGTTCTTC. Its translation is CASSPGSHEQFF.